The 2 T cell receptor beta chains below were found in one sample sequenced in a study of shared clonotypes between healthy human individuals. Sequencing used immunoSEQ multiplex PCR; TCRdb keeps in-frame clones, though not all of them. The data contain about 600,000 clones, roughly 79% of them singletons. Sequencing used PBMCs. The receptors derive from a woman aged 40 to 55 in good health. Some clones in this sample may be carry-over from other donors' samples.

The chain combines TRBV5-4 with TRBJ1-4, with D unresolved. The ends were cut back, 2 bases at V and 3 bases at J, with 8 bases in the middle. CDR1 and CDR2 from the germline V gene are SGHNT and YYREEE (reference sequence). This CDR3 contains 14 residues. The CDR3 nucleotides are TGTGCCAGCAGCTTTGGGTTGGCTAATGAAAAACTGTTTTTT. Protein: CASSFGLANEKLFF.

There are a few counts of this clone. V gene TRBV10-2 combines with J gene TRBJ2-4; 10 bases agree with TRBD1. Germline V CDR1 and CDR2: WSHSY, SAAADI. The V and J ends lost 8 bases and 8 bases, in that order; junction bases with no gene match: 3. The CDR3 contains 12 residues. Here the CDR3 DNA reads TGCGCCAGCCGGGGGACAGGGGACATTCAGTACTTC. It yields the protein CASRGTGDIQYF.